Listed below are T cell receptor beta chains from one sample, sequenced in a study of blood T cell repertoires in COVID-19. The assay was immunoSEQ multiplex PCR, and TCRdb's table has in-frame clones only and misses some. In the table there are about 67,000 clones, around 87% of which are singletons. Sequenced material: peripheral blood. These TCRs come from a man in his fifties or sixties with active COVID-19. Both conserved end residues are part of each CDR3. A D gene is named only where the DNA matches it firmly. Clone size is not always given. Where it is, it says once, few, many or a class for expanded clones.

D,size,V,J,CDR3,DNA
TRBD1,NA,TRBV5-4,TRBJ2-7,CASSLTGAYEQYF,TGTGCCAGCAGCTTGACAGGGGCCTACGAGCAGTACTTC
NA,NA,TRBV5-1,TRBJ1-2,CASSLLGAGLQGYTF,TGCGCCAGCAGCTTACTAGGTGCCGGACTCCAAGGCTACACCTTC
NA,NA,TRBV12-2,TRBJ2-1,CASRCGTSGRARNEQFF,TGTGCAAGTCGCTGCGGGACTAGCGGGAGGGCCAGGAATGAGCAGTTCTTC
NA,NA,TRBV19,TRBJ2-1,CASTWRDSYNEQFF,TGTGCCAGTACTTGGAGGGATTCGTACAATGAGCAGTTCTTC
NA,NA,TRBV9,TRBJ1-3,CASSVDISGNTIYF,TGTGCCAGCAGCGTAGACATCTCTGGAAACACCATATATTTT
NA,NA,TRBV6-5,TRBJ2-5,CASSYLKSSAVTQYF,TGTGCCAGCAGTTATCTCAAATCTAGCGCCGTGACCCAGTACTTC
NA,NA,TRBV4-2,TRBJ1-1,CASSQDEGSYTEAFF,TGTGCCAGCAGCCAAGATGAGGGAAGTTATACTGAAGCTTTCTTT
TRBD1,NA,TRBV4-3,TRBJ1-1,CASSQRDRGSTEAFF,TGCGCCAGCAGCCAGAGGGACAGGGGTTCCACTGAAGCTTTCTTT
NA,NA,TRBV10-3,TRBJ1-1,CAITNTGTSDTEAFF,TGTGCCATCACTAATACCGGGACTTCAGACACTGAAGCTTTCTTT
NA,NA,TRBV28,TRBJ1-2,CASMGAPSYGYTF,TGTGCCAGCATGGGGGCCCCTAGCTATGGCTACACCTTC
TRBD1,few,TRBV5-4,TRBJ2-2,CASSGAGQGPGTGELFF,TGTGCCAGCAGCGGAGCAGGACAGGGGCCCGGCACCGGGGAGCTGTTTTTT
NA,NA,TRBV6-5,TRBJ1-5,CASSYRKGGNQPQHF,TGTGCCAGCAGTTACAGAAAAGGGGGCAATCAGCCCCAGCATTTT
TRBD1,NA,TRBV7-9,TRBJ1-6,CASSFAQGVGNSPLHF,TGTGCCAGCAGTTTCGCTCAGGGGGTGGGTAATTCACCCCTCCACTTT
TRBD1,NA,TRBV5-5,TRBJ2-1,CASRTGTGWNEQFF,TGTGCCAGCAGAACCGGGACAGGGTGGAATGAGCAGTTCTTC
NA,NA,TRBV24-1,TRBJ1-4,CATSDLRSEKLFF,TGTGCCACCAGTGATTTGAGGAGCGAAAAACTGTTTTTT
NA,NA,TRBV24-1,TRBJ1-1,CATSDGTGMNTEAFF,TGTGCCACCAGTGATGGAACAGGGATGAACACTGAAGCTTTCTTT
TRBD2,NA,TRBV19,TRBJ2-2,CASSIGGAGELFF,TGTGCCAGTAGTATCGGGGGGGCCGGGGAGCTGTTTTTT
TRBD2,NA,TRBV19,TRBJ2-7,CASSIEPGGLYEQYF,TGTGCCAGTAGTATAGAGCCGGGAGGGCTCTACGAGCAGTACTTC
NA,NA,TRBV14,TRBJ1-2,CASSRTTALNYGYTF,TGTGCCAGCAGTCGAACGACAGCCCTTAACTATGGCTACACCTTC
NA,NA,TRBV13,TRBJ1-2,CASRGVNLPSGYGYTF,TGTGCCAGCAGAGGGGTCAACCTGCCGTCGGGTTATGGCTACACCTTC
TRBD2,once,TRBV27,TRBJ2-7,CASSHLLTSGVYEQYF,TGTGCCAGCAGTCATCTACTGACTAGCGGAGTCTACGAGCAGTACTTC
NA,once,TRBV6-2/TRBV6-3,TRBJ2-7,CASSYGQKSYEQYF,TGTGCCAGCAGTTACGGACAGAAAAGCTACGAGCAGTACTTC
TRBD1,NA,TRBV15,TRBJ2-4,CATSRGPLRTGKNIQYF,TGTGCCACCAGCAGAGGACCACTCCGGACAGGCAAAAACATTCAGTACTTC